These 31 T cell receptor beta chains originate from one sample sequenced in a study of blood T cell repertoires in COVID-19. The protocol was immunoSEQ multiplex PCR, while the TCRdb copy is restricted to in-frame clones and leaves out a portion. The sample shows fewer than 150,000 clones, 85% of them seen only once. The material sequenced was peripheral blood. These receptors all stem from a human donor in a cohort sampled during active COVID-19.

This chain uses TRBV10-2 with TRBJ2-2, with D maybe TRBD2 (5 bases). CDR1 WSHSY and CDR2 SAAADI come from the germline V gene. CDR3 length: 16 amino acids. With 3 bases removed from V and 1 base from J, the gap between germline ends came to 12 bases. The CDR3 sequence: CASSDPRRGNTGELFF. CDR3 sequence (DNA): TGCGCCAGCAGTGATCCCCGACGGGGGAACACCGGGGAGCTGTTTTTT.

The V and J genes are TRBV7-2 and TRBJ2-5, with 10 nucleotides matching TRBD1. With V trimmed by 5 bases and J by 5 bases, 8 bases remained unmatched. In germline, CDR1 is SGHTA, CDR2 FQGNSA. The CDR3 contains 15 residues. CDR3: CASSPMGGQGETQYF. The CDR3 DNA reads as TGTGCCAGCAGCCCTATGGGGGGACAGGGGGAGACCCAGTACTTC.

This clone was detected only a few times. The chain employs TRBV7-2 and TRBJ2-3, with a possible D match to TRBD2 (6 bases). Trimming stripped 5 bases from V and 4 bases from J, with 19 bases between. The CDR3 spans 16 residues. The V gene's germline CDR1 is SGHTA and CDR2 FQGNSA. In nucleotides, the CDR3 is TGTGCCAGCAGCCCCCCGGGACTTGTTCAGGCAGATACGCAGTATTTT. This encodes CASSPPGLVQADTQYF.

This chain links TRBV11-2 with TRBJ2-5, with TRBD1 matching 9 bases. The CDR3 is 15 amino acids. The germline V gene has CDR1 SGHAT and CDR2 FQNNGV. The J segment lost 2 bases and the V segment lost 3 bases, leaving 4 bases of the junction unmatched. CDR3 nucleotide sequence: TGTGCCAGCAGCTTTCGGACAGGGGAACAAGAGACCCAGTACTTC. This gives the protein CASSFRTGEQETQYF.

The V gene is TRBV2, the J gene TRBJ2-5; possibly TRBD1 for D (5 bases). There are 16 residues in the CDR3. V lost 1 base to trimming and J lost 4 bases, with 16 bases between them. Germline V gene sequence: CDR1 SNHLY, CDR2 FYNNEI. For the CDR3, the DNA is TGTGCCAGCAGTGAAGAGGCAGGGCTTTCGGGAGAGACCCAGTACTTC. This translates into CASSEEAGLSGETQYF.

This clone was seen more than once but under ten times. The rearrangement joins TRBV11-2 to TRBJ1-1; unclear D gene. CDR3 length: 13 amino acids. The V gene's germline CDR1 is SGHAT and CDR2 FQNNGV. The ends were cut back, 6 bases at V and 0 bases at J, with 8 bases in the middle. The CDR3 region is CASSLGLNTEAFF. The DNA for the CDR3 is TGTGCCAGCAGTCTGGGCCTGAACACTGAAGCTTTCTTT.

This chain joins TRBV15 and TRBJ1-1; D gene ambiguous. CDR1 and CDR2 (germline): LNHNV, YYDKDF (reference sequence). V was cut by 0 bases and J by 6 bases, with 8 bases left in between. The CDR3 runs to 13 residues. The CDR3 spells CATSREGVSEAFF. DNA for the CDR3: TGTGCCACCAGCAGAGAGGGAGTATCTGAAGCTTTCTTT.

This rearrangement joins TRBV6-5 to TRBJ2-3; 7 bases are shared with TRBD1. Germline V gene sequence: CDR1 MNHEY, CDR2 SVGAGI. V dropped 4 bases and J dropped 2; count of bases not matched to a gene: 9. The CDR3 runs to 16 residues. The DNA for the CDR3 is TGTGCCAGCAGTTTACACACAGGGGTTTTCACAGATACGCAGTATTTT. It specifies CASSLHTGVFTDTQYF.

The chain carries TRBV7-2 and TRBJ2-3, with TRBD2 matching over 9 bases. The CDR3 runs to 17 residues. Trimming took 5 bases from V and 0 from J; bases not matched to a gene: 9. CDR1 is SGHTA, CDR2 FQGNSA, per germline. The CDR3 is CASSRSGGPVSTDTQYF. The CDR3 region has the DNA TGTGCCAGCAGCCGGAGCGGGGGGCCGGTTAGCACAGATACGCAGTATTTT.

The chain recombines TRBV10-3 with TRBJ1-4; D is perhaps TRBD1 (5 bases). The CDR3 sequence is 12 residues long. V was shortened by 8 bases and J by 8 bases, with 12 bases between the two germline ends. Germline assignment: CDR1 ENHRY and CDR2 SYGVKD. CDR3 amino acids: CAIGGGAEKLFF. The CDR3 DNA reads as TGTGCCATCGGCGGAGGGGCGGAAAAACTGTTTTTT.

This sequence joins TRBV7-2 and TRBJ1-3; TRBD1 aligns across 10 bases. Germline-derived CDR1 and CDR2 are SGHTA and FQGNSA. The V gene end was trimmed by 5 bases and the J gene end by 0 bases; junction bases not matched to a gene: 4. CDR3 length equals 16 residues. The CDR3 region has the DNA TGTGCCAGCAGCGGACGGACAGGGGGCTCTGGAAACACCATATATTTT. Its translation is CASSGRTGGSGNTIYF. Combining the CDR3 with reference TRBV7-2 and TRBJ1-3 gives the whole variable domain GAGVSQSPSNKVTEKGKDVELRCDPISGHTALYWYRQSLGQGLEFLIYFQGNSAPDKSGLPSDRFSAERTGGSVSTLTIQRTQQEDSAVYLCASSGRTGGSGNTIYFGEGSWLTVV.

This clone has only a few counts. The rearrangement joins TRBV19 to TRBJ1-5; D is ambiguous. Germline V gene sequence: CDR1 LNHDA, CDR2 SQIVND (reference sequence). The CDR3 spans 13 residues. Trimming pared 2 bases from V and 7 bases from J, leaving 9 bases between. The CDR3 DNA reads TGTGCCAGTAGTATATTTGCGGAGCAGCCCCAGCATTTT. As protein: CASSIFAEQPQHF.

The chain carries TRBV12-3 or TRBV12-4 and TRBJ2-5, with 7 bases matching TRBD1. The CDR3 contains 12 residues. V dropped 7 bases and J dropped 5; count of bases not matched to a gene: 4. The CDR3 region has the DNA TGTGCCAGCAACCCAGGGGGTGAGACCCAGTACTTC. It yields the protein CASNPGGETQYF.

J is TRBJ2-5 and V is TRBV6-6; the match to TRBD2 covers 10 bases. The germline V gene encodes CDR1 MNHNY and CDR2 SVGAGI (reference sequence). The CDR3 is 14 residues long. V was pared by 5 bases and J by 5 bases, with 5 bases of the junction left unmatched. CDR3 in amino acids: CASSPSGSRETQYF. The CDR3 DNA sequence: TGTGCCAGCAGTCCTAGCGGGAGCCGTGAGACCCAGTACTTC.

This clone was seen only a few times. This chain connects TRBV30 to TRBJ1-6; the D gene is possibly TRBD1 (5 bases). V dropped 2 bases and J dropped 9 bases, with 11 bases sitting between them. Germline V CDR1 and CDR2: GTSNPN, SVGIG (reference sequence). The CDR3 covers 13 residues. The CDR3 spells CAWSHGGSSPLHF. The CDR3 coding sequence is TGTGCCTGGAGTCATGGGGGGAGTTCACCCCTCCACTTT.

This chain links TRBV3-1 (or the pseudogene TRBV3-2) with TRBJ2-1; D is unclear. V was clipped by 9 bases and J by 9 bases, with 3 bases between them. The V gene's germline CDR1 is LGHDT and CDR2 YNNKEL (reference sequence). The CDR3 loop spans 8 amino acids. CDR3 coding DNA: TGTGCCAGTATTGAGCAGTTCTTC. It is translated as CASIEQFF.

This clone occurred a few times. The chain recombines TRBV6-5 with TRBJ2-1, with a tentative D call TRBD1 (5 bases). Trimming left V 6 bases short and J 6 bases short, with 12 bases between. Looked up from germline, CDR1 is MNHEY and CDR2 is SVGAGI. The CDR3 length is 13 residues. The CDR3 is CASRRTRSNEQFF. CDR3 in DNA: TGTGCCAGCAGGAGGACAAGGAGCAATGAGCAGTTCTTC.

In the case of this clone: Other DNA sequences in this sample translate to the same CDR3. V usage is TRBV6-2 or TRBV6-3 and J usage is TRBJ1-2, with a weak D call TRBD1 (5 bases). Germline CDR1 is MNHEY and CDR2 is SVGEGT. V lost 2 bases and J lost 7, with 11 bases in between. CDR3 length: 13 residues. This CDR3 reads CASSYLGGAGYTF. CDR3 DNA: TGTGCCAGCAGTTACCTCGGAGGGGCTGGCTACACCTTC.

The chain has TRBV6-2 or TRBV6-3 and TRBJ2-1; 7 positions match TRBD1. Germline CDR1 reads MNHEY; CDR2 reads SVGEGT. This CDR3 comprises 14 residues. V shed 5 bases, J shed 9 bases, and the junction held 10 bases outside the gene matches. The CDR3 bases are TGTGCCAGCAGTGGCCCAGGGGGAGTTGGTGAGCAGTTCTTC. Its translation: CASSGPGGVGEQFF.

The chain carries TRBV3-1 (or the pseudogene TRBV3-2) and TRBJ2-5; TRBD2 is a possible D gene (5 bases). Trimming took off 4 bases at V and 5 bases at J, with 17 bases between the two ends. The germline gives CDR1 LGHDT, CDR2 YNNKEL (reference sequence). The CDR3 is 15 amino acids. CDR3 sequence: CASSPQPTSGETQYF. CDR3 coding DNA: TGTGCCAGCAGCCCCCAACCCACTAGTGGCGAGACCCAGTACTTC.

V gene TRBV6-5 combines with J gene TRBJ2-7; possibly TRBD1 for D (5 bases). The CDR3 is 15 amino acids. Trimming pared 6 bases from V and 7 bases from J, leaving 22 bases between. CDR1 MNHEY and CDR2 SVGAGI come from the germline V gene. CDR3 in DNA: TGTGCCAGCAGCCCCCTGAGGCAGGGTACCTGGGAGCAGTACTTC. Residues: CASSPLRQGTWEQYF.

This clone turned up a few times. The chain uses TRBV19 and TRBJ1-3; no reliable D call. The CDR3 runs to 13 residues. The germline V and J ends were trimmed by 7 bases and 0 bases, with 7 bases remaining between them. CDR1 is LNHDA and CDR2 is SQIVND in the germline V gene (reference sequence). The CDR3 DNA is TGTGCCAGTAATTCCCGCTCTGGAAACACCATATATTTT. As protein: CASNSRSGNTIYF.

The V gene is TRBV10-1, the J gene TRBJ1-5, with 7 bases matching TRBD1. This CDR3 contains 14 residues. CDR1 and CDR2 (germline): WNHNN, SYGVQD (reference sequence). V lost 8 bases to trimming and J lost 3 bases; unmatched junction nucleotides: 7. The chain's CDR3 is CASPGGDFNQPQHF. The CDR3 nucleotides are TGCGCCAGCCCAGGGGGTGACTTCAATCAGCCCCAGCATTTT.

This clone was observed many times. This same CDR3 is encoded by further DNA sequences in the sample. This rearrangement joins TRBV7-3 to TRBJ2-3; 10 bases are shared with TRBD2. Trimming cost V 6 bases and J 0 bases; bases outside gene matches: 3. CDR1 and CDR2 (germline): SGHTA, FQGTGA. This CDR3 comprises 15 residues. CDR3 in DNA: TGTGCCAGCAGTAGAGCGGGGGGGAGCACAGATACGCAGTATTTT. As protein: CASSRAGGSTDTQYF.

CDR3 in DNA: TGTGCCAGCAGCTTCGGTAGAAACACCATATATTTT. Translating gives CASSFGRNTIYF. The gene calls are TRBV5-6 and TRBJ1-3; D gene uncertain. The germline V gene encodes CDR1 SGHDT and CDR2 YYEEEE. V lost 2 bases and J lost 5, with 5 bases in between. This CDR3 contains 12 residues.

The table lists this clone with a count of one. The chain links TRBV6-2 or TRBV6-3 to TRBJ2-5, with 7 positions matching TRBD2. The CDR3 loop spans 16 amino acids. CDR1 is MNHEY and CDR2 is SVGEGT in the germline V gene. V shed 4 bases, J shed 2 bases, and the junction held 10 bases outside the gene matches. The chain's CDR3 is CASSSFRDYPQETQYF. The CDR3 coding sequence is TGTGCCAGCAGTTCTTTTAGGGACTACCCTCAAGAGACCCAGTACTTC.

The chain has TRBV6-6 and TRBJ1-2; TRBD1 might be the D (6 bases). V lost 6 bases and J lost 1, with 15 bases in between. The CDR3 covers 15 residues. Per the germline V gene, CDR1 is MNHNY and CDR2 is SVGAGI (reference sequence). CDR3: CASRAQGPSNYGYTF. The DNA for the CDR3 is TGTGCCAGCAGAGCTCAGGGGCCCAGTAACTATGGCTACACCTTC.

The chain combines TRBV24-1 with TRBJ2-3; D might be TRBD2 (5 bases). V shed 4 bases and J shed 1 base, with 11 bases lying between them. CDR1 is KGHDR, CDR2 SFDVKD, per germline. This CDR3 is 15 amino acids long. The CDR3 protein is CATSDDGLGTDTQYF. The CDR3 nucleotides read TGTGCCACCAGTGACGACGGACTGGGCACAGATACGCAGTATTTT.

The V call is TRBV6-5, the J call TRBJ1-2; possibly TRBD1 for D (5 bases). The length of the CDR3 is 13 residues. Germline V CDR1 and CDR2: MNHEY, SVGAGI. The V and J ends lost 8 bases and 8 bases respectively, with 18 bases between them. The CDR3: CASSSTTGGGYTF. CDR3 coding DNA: TGTGCCAGCTCCTCAACGACTGGGGGGGGCTACACCTTC.

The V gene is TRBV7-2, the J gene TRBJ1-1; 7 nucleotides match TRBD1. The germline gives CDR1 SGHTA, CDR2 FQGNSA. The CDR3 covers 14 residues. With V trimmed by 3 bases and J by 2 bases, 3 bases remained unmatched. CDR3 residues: CASSFGTANTEAFF. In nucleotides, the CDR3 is TGTGCCAGCAGCTTCGGGACAGCTAACACTGAAGCTTTCTTT. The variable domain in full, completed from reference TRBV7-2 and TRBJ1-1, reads GAGVSQSPSNKVTEKGKDVELRCDPISGHTALYWYRQSLGQGLEFLIYFQGNSAPDKSGLPSDRFSAERTGGSVSTLTIQRTQQEDSAVYLCASSFGTANTEAFFGQGTRLTVV.

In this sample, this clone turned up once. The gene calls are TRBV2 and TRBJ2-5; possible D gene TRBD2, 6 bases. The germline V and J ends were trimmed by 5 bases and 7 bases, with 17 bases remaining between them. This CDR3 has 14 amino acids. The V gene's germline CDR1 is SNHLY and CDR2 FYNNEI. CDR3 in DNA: TGTGCCAGCAGTTGGACTACCGGCAGCGGGACCCAGTACTTC. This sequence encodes CASSWTTGSGTQYF.